This TCR beta chain stems from a study of T cells in Graves' hyperthyroidism and ophthalmopathy. TCR beta CDR3 region amplification was performed from RNA transcripts. A first-round RT-PCR of the TCR CDR3 used the HTBI primer set. TCRdb called the multiplex PCR reads again in MiXCR, with one record for every CDR3 protein. Among 700,000 to 950,000 distinct CDR3 sequences, roughly 32% were seen once, and the ten largest hold less than 35%. Per germline, CDR1 SGHNT and CDR2 YENEEA. The CDR3 is made up of 16 amino acids. Trimming pared 5 bases from V and 1 base from J, leaving 17 bases between. Patients having uncontrolled infection, another autoimmune disease, pregnancy or lactation were not included.

The sequencing input was blood. The genes are TRBV11-3 and TRBJ2-5; no clear D. This sequence was found in a woman aged 35 to 49 with Graves' hyperthyroidism. The CDR3 spells CASSERQLTLQETQYF. CDR3 DNA: TGTGCCAGCAGCGAGAGGCAGTTAACACTCCAAGAGACCCAGTACTTC.